The 16 T cell receptor beta chains reported below all come from one sample, sequenced in a study of neurological immune-mediated disorders. MiXCR, applied by TCRdb to the 5' RACE reads, yields one record per CDR3 protein. The sample holds approximately 82,000 distinct CDR3 sequences; around 14% are singletons and the top ten take more than 6%. The sample comprised PBMCs. These receptor sequences come from a woman aged 45-65 years in good health.

This clonotype was found many times. The genes are TRBV24-1 and TRBJ1-1; the D gene is possibly TRBD1 (5 bases). Looked up from germline, CDR1 is KGHDR and CDR2 is SFDVKD. V lost 2 bases, J lost 7 bases, and 10 bases lay in between. The CDR3 runs 13 residues. The CDR3: CATSDWDRNEAFF. CDR3 bases: TGTGCCACCAGTGATTGGGACCGAAATGAAGCTTTCTTT.

The table lists this clonotype with many counts. The J gene is TRBJ2-5, the V gene TRBV7-9, with D uncertain. The CDR3 contains 16 residues. The germline CDR1 and CDR2 sequences are SEHNR and FQNEAQ (reference sequence). The germline V and J ends were trimmed by 3 bases and 4 bases, with 18 bases remaining between them. In DNA, the CDR3 is TGTGCCAGCAGCTTTCCAAATCCCGAGAGAGGAGAGACCCAGTACTTC. Translating gives CASSFPNPERGETQYF.

This clonotype was observed many times. This chain connects TRBV7-9 to TRBJ1-1, with D unclear. Trimming stripped 5 bases from V and 7 bases from J, with 11 bases between. The CDR3 loop spans 12 amino acids. Per germline, CDR1 SEHNR and CDR2 FQNEAQ (reference sequence). The CDR3 DNA reads as TGTGCCAGCAGCCCCCAGGTCGGTGAAGCTTTCTTT. This sequence encodes CASSPQVGEAFF.

In its sample, this clonotype was seen many times. The chain joins TRBV5-5 to TRBJ1-1, with D possibly being TRBD1 (5 bases). Germline V CDR1 and CDR2: SGHKS, YYEKEE (reference sequence). V gave up 2 bases and J gave up 3 bases, with 11 bases separating them. The CDR3 runs to 14 residues. The CDR3 bases are TGTGCCAGCAGCTTTGGGGGTCGGGACACTGAAGCTTTCTTT. It codes for CASSFGGRDTEAFF. Together with reference TRBV5-5 and TRBJ1-1, the CDR3 gives the full variable domain: DAGVTQSPTHLIKTRGQQVTLRCSPISGHKSVSWYQQVLGQGPQFIFQYYEKEERGRGNFPDRFSARQFPNYSSELNVNALLLGDSALYLCASSFGGRDTEAFFGQGTRLTVV.

This clonotype was picked up many times. J is TRBJ1-6 and V is TRBV5-1; D call uncertain. Per the germline V gene, CDR1 is SGHRS and CDR2 is YFSETQ. Trimming removed 4 bases at V and 9 bases at J, with 26 bases between. The length of the CDR3 is 18 residues. As DNA, the CDR3 is TGCGCCAGCAGCCCGAGCGCGGTTGGTAGGACGAGCGGTTCACCCCTCCACTTT. The encoded protein is CASSPSAVGRTSGSPLHF.

This clonotype showed up many times. The gene calls are TRBV20-1 and TRBJ2-5; 8 positions match TRBD1. Looked up from germline, CDR1 is DFQATT and CDR2 is SNEGSKA (reference sequence). The V segment lost 0 bases and the J segment 4 bases; nucleotides outside the gene matches: 1. The CDR3 consists of 13 residues. The CDR3 DNA reads as TGCAGTGCTAGAGAGACAGGGGTAGAGACCCAGTACTTC. It yields the protein CSARETGVETQYF.

With respect to this clonotype: One base away lies a much larger clone, so this may be a sequencing read error. The J gene is TRBJ2-5, the V gene TRBV12-5; D might be TRBD1 or TRBD2, each matching 5 bases. The CDR3 consists of 13 residues. The germline V gene has CDR1 LGHNT and CDR2 FRNRAP. The CDR3 sequence is CDSAGREQETQYF. CDR3 DNA sequence: TGTGATAGCGCCGGCAGGGAGCAAGAGACCCAGTACTTC.

This clonotype was recorded at least ten times. The chain couples TRBV7-2 to TRBJ2-7; no clear D. The CDR3 is 14 residues long. The germline V and J ends were trimmed by 2 bases and 0 bases, with 8 bases remaining between them. Germline V CDR1 and CDR2: SGHTA, FQGNSA. CDR3 DNA sequence: TGTGCCAGCAGCTTACTCAGCCTCTCCTACGAGCAGTACTTC. Protein product: CASSLLSLSYEQYF.

This clonotype came up many times. The chain combines TRBV5-1 with TRBJ2-3; TRBD2 agrees at 7 bases. This CDR3 has 14 amino acids. In germline, CDR1 is SGHRS, CDR2 YFSETQ. V was pared by 0 bases and J by 2 bases, with 0 bases of the junction left unmatched. This CDR3 reads CASSLGDYTDTQYF. Here the CDR3 DNA reads TGCGCCAGCAGCTTGGGGGACTACACAGATACGCAGTATTTT. Looking up the rest from reference TRBV5-1 and TRBJ2-3 gives the full variable domain: KAGVTQTPRYLIKTRGQQVTLSCSPISGHRSVSWYQQTPGQGLQFLFEYFSETQRNKGNFPGRFSGRQFSNSRSEMNVSTLELGDSALYLCASSLGDYTDTQYFGPGTRLTVL.

This clonotype came up many times. The chain carries TRBV5-1 and TRBJ2-4; D gene ambiguous. The V end lost 4 bases, the J end lost 2 bases, and 16 bases lay between the germline ends. The germline V gene encodes CDR1 SGHRS and CDR2 YFSETQ. The length of the CDR3 is 16 residues. CDR3: CASSLNKIETKNIQYF. CDR3 nucleotide sequence: TGCGCCAGCAGCCTAAATAAGATCGAGACCAAAAACATTCAGTACTTC.

Many counts were recorded for this clonotype. This chain connects TRBV5-1 to TRBJ2-5, with D perhaps TRBD2 (5 bases). The germline V gene encodes CDR1 SGHRS and CDR2 YFSETQ. The CDR3 consists of 16 residues. The germline V and J ends were trimmed by 0 bases and 1 base, with 13 bases remaining between them. This chain's CDR3 is CASSLESGSFQETQYF. The CDR3 DNA reads TGCGCCAGCAGCTTGGAGTCGGGGTCTTTCCAAGAGACCCAGTACTTC.

This clonotype has ten or more counts. CDR3 DNA: TGCGCCAGCAGCCAGGGGGACTGGCAAGAGACCCAGTACTTC. Translation gives CASSQGDWQETQYF. This chain uses TRBV5-1 with TRBJ2-5, with D possibly TRBD1 on 7 matching bases. V was pared by 4 bases and J by 2 bases, with 12 bases between. The CDR3 has 14 amino acids. Germline V CDR1 and CDR2: SGHRS, YFSETQ.

This clonotype has a count of ten or more. The chain combines TRBV6-5 with TRBJ2-3; 7 nucleotides align to TRBD1. This CDR3 comprises 15 residues. J lost 1 base, V lost 4 bases, and 5 bases had no gene match. Germline V gives CDR1 MNHEY, CDR2 SVGAGI. For the CDR3, the DNA is TGTGCCAGCAGTTCACAGGGGTCTCGCACAGATACGCAGTATTTT. Protein: CASSSQGSRTDTQYF.

At least ten counts were recorded for this clonotype. The chain couples TRBV7-7 to TRBJ2-5; D may be TRBD2 (6 bases). Per the germline V gene, CDR1 is SSHAT and CDR2 is FNYEAQ (reference sequence). This CDR3 is built from 16 residues. Trimming cost V 4 bases and J 5 bases, with 20 bases left between them. In nucleotides, the CDR3 is TGTGCCAGCAGCTACACCGTGACTCGGGGGTTTGAGACCCAGTACTTC. It codes for CASSYTVTRGFETQYF.

This clonotype was observed many times. The V gene is TRBV9, the J gene TRBJ2-1; 10 bases line up with TRBD1. V lost 4 bases and J lost 1; bases outside the gene matches: 2. The CDR3 contains 15 residues. Looked up from germline, CDR1 is SGDLS and CDR2 is YYNGEE. Written as DNA, the CDR3 is TGTGCCAGCAGCTTGGGACAGGGGTCCTACAATGAGCAGTTCTTC. Translation: CASSLGQGSYNEQFF.

This clonotype was observed many times. The chain employs TRBV9 and TRBJ1-2; 7 bases agree with TRBD1. V was clipped by 4 bases and J by 7 bases; unmatched bases: 13. This CDR3 is built from 15 residues. The V gene's germline CDR1 is SGDLS and CDR2 YYNGEE. CDR3 sequence: CASSPSNEGARGYTF. CDR3 nucleotides: TGTGCCAGCAGCCCATCAAACGAGGGGGCGCGTGGCTACACCTTC.